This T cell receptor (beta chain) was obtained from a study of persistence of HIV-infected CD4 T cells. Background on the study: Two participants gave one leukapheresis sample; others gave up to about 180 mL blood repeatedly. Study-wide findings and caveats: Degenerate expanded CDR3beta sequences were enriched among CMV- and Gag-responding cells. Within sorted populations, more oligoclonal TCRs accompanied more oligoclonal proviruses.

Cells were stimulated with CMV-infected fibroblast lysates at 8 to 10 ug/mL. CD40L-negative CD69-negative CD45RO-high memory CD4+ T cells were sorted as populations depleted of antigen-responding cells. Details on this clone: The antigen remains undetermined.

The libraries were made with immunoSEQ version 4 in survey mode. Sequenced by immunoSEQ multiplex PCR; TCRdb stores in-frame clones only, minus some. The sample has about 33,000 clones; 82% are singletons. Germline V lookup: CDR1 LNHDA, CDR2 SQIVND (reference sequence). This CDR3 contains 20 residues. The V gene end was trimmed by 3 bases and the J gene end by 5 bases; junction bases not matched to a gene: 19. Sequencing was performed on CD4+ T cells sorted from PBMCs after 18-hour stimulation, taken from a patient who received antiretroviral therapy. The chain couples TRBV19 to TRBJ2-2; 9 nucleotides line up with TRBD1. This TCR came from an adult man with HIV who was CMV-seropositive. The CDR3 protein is CASSILNKTPGQGVTGELFF. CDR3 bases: TGTGCCAGTAGTATCCTAAATAAAACTCCGGGACAGGGTGTGACCGGGGAGCTGTTTTTT. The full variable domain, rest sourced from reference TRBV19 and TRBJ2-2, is DGGITQSPKYLFRKEGQNVTLSCEQNLNHDAMYWYRQDPGQGLRLIYYSQIVNDFQKGDIAEGYSVSREKKESFPLTVTSAQKNPTAFYLCASSILNKTPGQGVTGELFFGEGSRLTVL.